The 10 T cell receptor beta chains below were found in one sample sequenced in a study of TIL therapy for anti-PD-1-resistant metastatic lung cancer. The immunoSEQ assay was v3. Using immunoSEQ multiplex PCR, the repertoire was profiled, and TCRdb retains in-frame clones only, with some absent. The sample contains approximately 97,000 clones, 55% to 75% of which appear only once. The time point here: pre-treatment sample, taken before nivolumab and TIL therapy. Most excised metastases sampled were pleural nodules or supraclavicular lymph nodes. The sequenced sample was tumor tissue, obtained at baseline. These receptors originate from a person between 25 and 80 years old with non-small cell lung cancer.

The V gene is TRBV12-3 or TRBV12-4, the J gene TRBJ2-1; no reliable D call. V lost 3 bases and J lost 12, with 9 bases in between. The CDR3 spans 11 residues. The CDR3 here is CASSLRKAQFF. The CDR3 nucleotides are TGTGCCAGCAGTTTGCGAAAGGCGCAGTTCTTC.

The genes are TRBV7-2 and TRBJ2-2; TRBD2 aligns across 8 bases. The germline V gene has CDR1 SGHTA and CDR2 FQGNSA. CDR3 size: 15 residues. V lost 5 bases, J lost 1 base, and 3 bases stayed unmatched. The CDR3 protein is CASSVRGGNTGELFF. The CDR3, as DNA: TGTGCCAGCAGCGTCCGGGGGGGGAACACCGGGGAGCTGTTTTTT. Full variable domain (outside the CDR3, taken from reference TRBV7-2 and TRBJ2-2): GAGVSQSPSNKVTEKGKDVELRCDPISGHTALYWYRQSLGQGLEFLIYFQGNSAPDKSGLPSDRFSAERTGGSVSTLTIQRTQQEDSAVYLCASSVRGGNTGELFFGEGSRLTVL.

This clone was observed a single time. CDR3 bases: TGTGCCAGCAGCAACTCCTCGGGGTACAACACTGAAGCTTTCTTT. Translation: CASSNSSGYNTEAFF. The chain employs TRBV21-1 and TRBJ1-1. TRBV21-1 is termed a pseudogene. The CDR3 covers 15 residues.

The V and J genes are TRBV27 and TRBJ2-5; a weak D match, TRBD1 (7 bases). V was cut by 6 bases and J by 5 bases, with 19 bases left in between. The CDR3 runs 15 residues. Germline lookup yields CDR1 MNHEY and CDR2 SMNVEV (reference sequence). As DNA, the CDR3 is TGTGCCAGCAGCCTCAATCGCGGGACAGCGGAGACCCAGTACTTC. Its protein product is CASSLNRGTAETQYF.

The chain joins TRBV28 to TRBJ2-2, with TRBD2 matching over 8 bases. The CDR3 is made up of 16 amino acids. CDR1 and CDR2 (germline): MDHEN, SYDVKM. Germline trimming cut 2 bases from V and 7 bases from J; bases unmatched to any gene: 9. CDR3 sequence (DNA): TGTGCCAGCAGTTTAGGGGGACTAGTCATGGTCGGGGAGCTGTTTTTT. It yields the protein CASSLGGLVMVGELFF.

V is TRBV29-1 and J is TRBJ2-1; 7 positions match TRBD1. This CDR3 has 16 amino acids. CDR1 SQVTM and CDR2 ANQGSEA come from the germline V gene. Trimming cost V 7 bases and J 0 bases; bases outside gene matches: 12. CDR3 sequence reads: CSDLTGKADSYNEQFF. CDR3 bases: TGCAGCGACCTGACAGGGAAGGCCGACTCCTACAATGAGCAGTTCTTC.

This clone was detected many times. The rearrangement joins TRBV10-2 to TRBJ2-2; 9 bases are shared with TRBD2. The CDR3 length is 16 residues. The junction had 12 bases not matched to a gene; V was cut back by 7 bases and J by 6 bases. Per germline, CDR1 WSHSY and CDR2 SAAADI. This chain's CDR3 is CASTSRREGRPGELFF. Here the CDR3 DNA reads TGCGCCAGCACCAGCCGGCGGGAGGGCCGCCCCGGGGAGCTGTTTTTT.

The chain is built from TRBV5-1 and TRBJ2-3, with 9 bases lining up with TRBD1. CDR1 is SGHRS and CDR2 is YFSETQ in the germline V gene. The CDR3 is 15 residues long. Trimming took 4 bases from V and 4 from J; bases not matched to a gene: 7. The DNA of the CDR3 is TGCGCCAGCAGCCCCGGGACAGGGCGATCAGATACGCAGTATTTT. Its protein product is CASSPGTGRSDTQYF.

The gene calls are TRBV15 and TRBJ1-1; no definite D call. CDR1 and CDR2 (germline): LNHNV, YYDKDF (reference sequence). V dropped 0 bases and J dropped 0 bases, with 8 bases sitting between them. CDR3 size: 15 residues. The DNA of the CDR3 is TGTGCCACCAGCAGAGATAGCGGCATGAACACTGAAGCTTTCTTT. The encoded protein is CATSRDSGMNTEAFF.

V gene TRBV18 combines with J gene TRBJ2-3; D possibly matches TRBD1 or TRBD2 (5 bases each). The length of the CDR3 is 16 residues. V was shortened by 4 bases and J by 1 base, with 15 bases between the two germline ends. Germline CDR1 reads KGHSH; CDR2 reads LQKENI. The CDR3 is CASSLSWDAGTDTQYF. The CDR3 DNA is TGTGCCAGCTCACTTTCCTGGGACGCAGGCACAGATACGCAGTATTTT.